Below, 27 T cell receptor beta chains from the same sample are listed, as sequenced in a study of molecular identifiers for immune sequencing clone quantification. Using its own MiXCR run on the PCR reads, TCRdb lists one record per CDR3 protein. The top ten hold about 0.85% of the sample, which has some 100,000 distinct CDR3 sequences, around a fifth seen once. The sample consisted of naive CD8+ T cells from blood, with Jurkat cell RNA spiked in. The subset denotes: FACS-sorted CD8+CD4-CCR7+CD45RA+ naive T cells. The receptor set was obtained from a human donor in good health. Some libraries in this study had Jurkat cell RNA spiked in.

This clonotype was seen at least ten times. The rearrangement uses TRBV7-9 and TRBJ1-1, with 7 bases aligning to TRBD1. Germline CDR1 and CDR2: SEHNR and FQNEAQ (reference sequence). The CDR3 covers 16 residues. Unmatched junction bases numbered 12, after V lost 6 bases and J lost 2 bases. The CDR3 sequence is CASRAHGTDSNTEAFF. Written as DNA, the CDR3 is TGTGCCAGCAGAGCTCACGGGACAGATAGTAACACTGAAGCTTTCTTT.

This clonotype was seen ten or more times. The chain employs TRBV7-3 and TRBJ1-4, with D uncertain. In germline, CDR1 is SGHTA, CDR2 FQGTGA. Trimming took off 2 bases at V and 2 bases at J, with 15 bases between the two ends. The CDR3 runs 17 residues. CDR3 nucleotides: TGTGCCAGCAGCTTAGAGTGCGGGGATGAGACTAATGAAAAACTGTTTTTT. This translates into CASSLECGDETNEKLFF.

Remarks on this clonotype: A clone one base away is much larger, so this may be a read error. The rearrangement joins TRBV30 to TRBJ2-7, with 7 bases identical to TRBD2. Germline lookup yields CDR1 GTSNPN and CDR2 SVGIG (reference sequence). This CDR3 has 12 amino acids. The CDR3 DNA is TGTGCCTGGAGTGTAGGGGAGGGCGAGCGGTACTTC. Protein sequence: CAWSVGEGERYF.

This clonotype came up many times. CDR3 amino acids: CASSSPTGGGTGELFF. The CDR3, as DNA: TGTGCCAGCAGCTCCCCGACAGGGGGCGGTACCGGGGAGCTGTTTTTT. The chain uses TRBV7-9 and TRBJ2-2; 10 nucleotides line up with TRBD1. V lost 4 bases, J lost 5 bases, and 7 bases stayed unmatched. In germline, CDR1 is SEHNR, CDR2 FQNEAQ (reference sequence). The CDR3 length is 16 residues.

This clonotype was seen ten or more times. The rearrangement links TRBV7-9 to TRBJ2-2, with D hard to call. The V end was cut by 3 bases, the J end by 3 bases, with 5 bases between. CDR1 and CDR2 from the germline V gene are SEHNR and FQNEAQ (reference sequence). The length of the CDR3 is 13 residues. The CDR3 region is CASSFYHTGELFF. The DNA of the CDR3 is TGTGCCAGCAGCTTTTACCACACCGGGGAGCTGTTTTTT.

This clonotype showed up many times. V usage is TRBV5-1 and J usage is TRBJ2-7; D is unclear. Looked up from germline, CDR1 is SGHRS and CDR2 is YFSETQ. The CDR3 has 15 amino acids. V lost 0 bases, J lost 3 bases, and 13 bases lay in between. The CDR3 reads CASSLAYFGSYEQYF. DNA of the CDR3: TGCGCCAGCAGCTTGGCTTATTTTGGCAGCTACGAGCAGTACTTC.

The genes are TRBV5-6 and TRBJ1-1; tentative D call: TRBD1 (5 bases). CDR1 and CDR2 from the germline V gene are SGHDT and YYEEEE. Trimming took off 0 bases at V and 1 base at J, with 7 bases between the two ends. The CDR3 spans 14 residues. The CDR3 sequence: CASSLEQANTEAFF. Here the CDR3 DNA reads TGTGCCAGCAGCTTGGAACAGGCGAACACTGAAGCTTTCTTT. Drawing the rest from reference TRBV5-6 and TRBJ1-1, the complete variable domain is DAGVTQSPTHLIKTRGQQVTLRCSPKSGHDTVSWYQQALGQGPQFIFQYYEEEERQRGNFPDRFSGHQFPNYSSELNVNALLLGDSALYLCASSLEQANTEAFFGQGTRLTVV.

This clonotype came up many times. The J gene is TRBJ2-3, the V gene TRBV7-9, with 8 bases that match TRBD2. V lost 5 bases and J lost 2; bases outside the gene matches: 12. The germline gives CDR1 SEHNR, CDR2 FQNEAQ (reference sequence). This CDR3 comprises 17 residues. The CDR3 DNA reads TGTGCCAGCAGCCCCATCCCAAAACTAGCGGCCACAGATACGCAGTATTTT. Its translation is CASSPIPKLAATDTQYF.

V is TRBV19 and J is TRBJ2-1; D gene ambiguous. Looked up from germline, CDR1 is LNHDA and CDR2 is SQIVND (reference sequence). Trimming pared 6 bases from V and 9 bases from J, leaving 12 bases between. The CDR3 is made up of 12 amino acids. The CDR3 loop is CASRTGIGEQFF. The CDR3 DNA reads as TGTGCCAGTAGGACGGGTATCGGTGAGCAGTTCTTC.

This clonotype was detected many times. The chain carries TRBV27 and TRBJ1-6; 9 bases align to TRBD1. This CDR3 has 13 amino acids. With 5 bases clipped from V and 14 bases from J, the junction kept 7 bases outside the gene matches. From germline, CDR1 is MNHEY and CDR2 SMNVEV (reference sequence). The CDR3 DNA follows: TGTGCCAGCAGTGGGACAGGGAAAGTCTCCCTCCACTTT. Protein sequence: CASSGTGKVSLHF.

In its sample, this clonotype was seen many times. The rearrangement joins TRBV27 to TRBJ1-2; D not resolved. This CDR3 is built from 14 residues. With 6 bases removed from V and 1 base from J, the gap between germline ends came to 12 bases. Germline assignment: CDR1 MNHEY and CDR2 SMNVEV (reference sequence). CDR3 loop: CASRQAAFNYGYTF. The CDR3 nucleotides are TGTGCCAGCAGGCAGGCAGCTTTTAACTATGGCTACACCTTC.

J is TRBJ2-7 and V is TRBV4-2; the D gene is possibly TRBD1 (6 bases). This CDR3 region has 17 residues. In germline, CDR1 is LGHNA, CDR2 YNFKEQ. Deletions cut 4 bases from V and 2 bases from J, with 21 bases between. CDR3 DNA sequence: TGTGCCAGCAGCCTGATAGGCAGACAGGCCGAACCCTACGAGCAGTACTTC. Translated: CASSLIGRQAEPYEQYF.

This clonotype was detected ten times or more. The genes are TRBV7-6 and TRBJ2-1; D gene ambiguous. V was trimmed by 5 bases and J by 7 bases, leaving 9 bases between them. Germline V gene lookup returns CDR1 SGHVS and CDR2 FNYEAQ. The CDR3 length is 12 residues. The CDR3 sequence is CASSPRYNEQFF. The CDR3 coding sequence is TGTGCCAGCAGCCCGAGATATAATGAGCAGTTCTTC. Supplemented by reference TRBV7-6 and TRBJ2-1, the full variable domain reads GAGVSQSPRYKVTKRGQDVALRCDPISGHVSLYWYRQALGQGPEFLTYFNYEAQQDKSGLPNDRFSAERPEGSISTLTIQRTEQRDSAMYRCASSPRYNEQFFGPGTRLTVL.

This clonotype has ten or more counts. The J gene is TRBJ2-1, the V gene TRBV11-2; D may match TRBD1 or TRBD2 (5 bases each). Germline V gene sequence: CDR1 SGHAT, CDR2 FQNNGV. The CDR3 totals 15 residues. V was shortened by 1 base and J by 9 bases, with 16 bases between the two germline ends. The CDR3 region is CASSLVGTLGVEQFF. As DNA, the CDR3 is TGTGCCAGCAGCTTAGTCGGGACCCTCGGGGTTGAGCAGTTCTTC. Together with reference TRBV11-2 and TRBJ2-1, the CDR3 gives the full variable domain: EAGVAQSPRYKIIEKRQSVAFWCNPISGHATLYWYQQILGQGPKLLIQFQNNGVVDDSQLPKDRFSAERLKGVDSTLKIQPAKLEDSAVYLCASSLVGTLGVEQFFGPGTRLTVL.

On this clonotype: Germline and junction disagree at one end, which may indicate a read error. The genes are TRBV20-1 and TRBJ2-7; TRBD1 agrees at 7 bases. The CDR3 runs 13 residues. From germline, CDR1 is DFQATT and CDR2 SNEGSKA (reference sequence). In DNA form, the CDR3 reads TGCAGTGCTAGAAGGGGGCCCGCCTACGGGCAGTACTTC. It yields the protein CSARRGPAYGQYF.

This clonotype was counted at least ten times. The chain employs TRBV4-1 and TRBJ1-1; D is perhaps TRBD1 (6 bases). This CDR3 is built from 14 residues. Germline CDR1 and CDR2: MGHRA and YSYEKL. Trimming left V 5 bases short and J 1 base short, with 11 bases between. The CDR3 spells CASSFATGNTEAFF. CDR3 DNA: TGCGCCAGCAGCTTTGCGACAGGGAACACTGAAGCTTTCTTT.

Worth noting for this clonotype: A much larger clone differs by one base, so this may be a read error. V and J are TRBV12-5 and TRBJ1-6; D not certain. The germline V gene encodes CDR1 LGHNT and CDR2 FRNRAP. The CDR3 has 12 amino acids. Trimming cost V 5 bases and J 10 bases, with 9 bases left between them. The CDR3 DNA follows: TGTGCTAGTGGTCTCGGCGGGTCACCCCTCCACTTT. Its translation is CASGLGGSPLHF.

This clonotype was seen many times. This sequence joins TRBV29-1 and TRBJ2-5, with 12 positions matching TRBD2. Looked up from germline, CDR1 is SQVTM and CDR2 is ANQGSEA. The CDR3 length is 16 residues. V shed 4 bases and J 0 bases; nucleotides not matched to a gene: 6. The CDR3 loop reads CSVGLAGEGYQETQYF. In nucleotides, the CDR3 is TGCAGCGTTGGACTAGCGGGAGAGGGGTACCAAGAGACCCAGTACTTC.

J is TRBJ2-7 and V is TRBV12-3 or TRBV12-4, with D possibly matching TRBD2 (6 bases). The V and J ends lost 5 bases and 2 bases respectively, with 19 bases between them. The CDR3 has 16 residues. CDR3 sequence reads: CASSPLAGLITYEQYF. Here the CDR3 DNA reads TGTGCCAGCAGTCCACTGGCGGGGCTTATCACCTACGAGCAGTACTTC.

This clonotype was seen more than once but under ten times. This chain joins TRBV18 and TRBJ2-7; no clear D. V was shortened by 5 bases and J by 1 base, with 12 bases between the two germline ends. The CDR3 runs to 14 residues. Germline V gives CDR1 KGHSH, CDR2 LQKENI. The CDR3 reads CASSGWTVSYEQYF. CDR3 bases: TGTGCCAGCTCAGGGTGGACGGTGTCCTACGAGCAGTACTTC.

This clonotype was seen at least ten times. The V and J genes are TRBV19 and TRBJ2-5, with a possible D match to TRBD2 (5 bases). Trimming removed 7 bases at V and 0 bases at J, with 9 bases between. The germline V gene has CDR1 LNHDA and CDR2 SQIVND (reference sequence). There are 13 residues in the CDR3. The CDR3 loop is CASTGLNQETQYF. CDR3 bases: TGTGCCAGTACCGGACTCAACCAAGAGACCCAGTACTTC.

This clonotype was seen ten or more times. The chain employs TRBV7-9 and TRBJ1-5; TRBD1 aligns across 9 bases. The V segment lost 5 bases and the J segment 4 bases; nucleotides outside the gene matches: 9. The CDR3 has 16 amino acids. In germline, CDR1 is SEHNR, CDR2 FQNEAQ (reference sequence). CDR3 nucleotides: TGTGCCAGCAGCGGGGGACAGGGTTTTGGAAATCAGCCCCAGCATTTT. Translating gives CASSGGQGFGNQPQHF.

The rearrangement uses TRBV7-9 and TRBJ2-3, with unresolved D. The CDR3 spans 15 residues. CDR1 and CDR2 from the germline V gene are SEHNR and FQNEAQ (reference sequence). The ends were cut back, 3 bases at V and 3 bases at J, with 13 bases in the middle. CDR3: CASSFGEIGTDTQYF. CDR3 nucleotides: TGTGCCAGCAGCTTTGGCGAAATTGGGACAGATACGCAGTATTTT.

This clonotype was counted many times. The rearrangement joins TRBV27 to TRBJ2-6, with 7 positions matching TRBD2. V lost 7 bases and J lost 0; bases outside the gene matches: 6. This CDR3 comprises 16 residues. The germline CDR1 and CDR2 sequences are MNHEY and SMNVEV (reference sequence). CDR3 residues: CASTALAVSGANVLTF. The CDR3 bases are TGTGCCAGCACAGCTCTAGCGGTCTCTGGGGCCAACGTCCTGACTTTC.

There are many counts of this clonotype. The CDR3 DNA reads as TGCAGTGCTAGAGATGGGCGGTCGTCCGACAATGAGCAGTTCTTC. It is translated as CSARDGRSSDNEQFF. The chain carries TRBV20-1 and TRBJ2-1; D unclear. Trimming shortened V by 0 bases and J by 5 bases, and 14 bases separated the two germline ends. This CDR3 has 15 residues. Germline V gene sequence: CDR1 DFQATT, CDR2 SNEGSKA (reference sequence).

This clonotype was seen at least ten times. At one end the junction does not follow the germline gene, possibly because of a read error. CDR3: CAISESGTGYSSPLHF. DNA for the CDR3: TGTGCCATCAGTGAATCCGGGACAGGGTATAGTTCACCCCTCCACTTT. V is TRBV10-3 and J is TRBJ1-6; TRBD1 matches 9 bases. The germline CDR1 and CDR2 sequences are ENHRY and SYGVKD. This CDR3 has 16 amino acids.

This clonotype was found many times. V usage is TRBV6-2 or TRBV6-3 and J usage is TRBJ2-3; TRBD2 is a possible D gene (6 bases). The germline V gene has CDR1 MNHEY and CDR2 SVGEGT. Trimming left V 2 bases short and J 6 bases short, with 9 bases between. This CDR3 contains 13 residues. The CDR3 reads CASSYRERDTQYF. The CDR3 DNA is TGTGCCAGCAGTTACCGGGAGCGTGATACGCAGTATTTT.